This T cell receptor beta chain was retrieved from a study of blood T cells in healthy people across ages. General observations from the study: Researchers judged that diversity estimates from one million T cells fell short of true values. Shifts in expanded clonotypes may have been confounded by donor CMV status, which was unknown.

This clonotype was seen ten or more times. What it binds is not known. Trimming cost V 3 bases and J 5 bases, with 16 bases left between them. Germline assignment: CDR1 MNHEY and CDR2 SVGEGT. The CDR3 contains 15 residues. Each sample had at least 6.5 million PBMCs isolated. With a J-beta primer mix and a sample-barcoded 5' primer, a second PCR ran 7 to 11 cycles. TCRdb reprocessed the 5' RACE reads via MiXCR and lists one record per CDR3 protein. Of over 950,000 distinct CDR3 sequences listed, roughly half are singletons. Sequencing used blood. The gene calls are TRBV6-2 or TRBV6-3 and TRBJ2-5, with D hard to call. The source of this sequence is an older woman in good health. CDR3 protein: CASSYWGSLLETQYF. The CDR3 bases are TGTGCCAGCAGTTATTGGGGAAGCCTTCTGGAGACCCAGTACTTC.